These 4 T cell receptor beta chains originate from one sample sequenced in a study of cytomegalovirus exposure and HLA in healthy donors. PCR primers comprised 60 Vbeta and 13 Jbeta primers. The protocol was immunoSEQ multiplex PCR, while the TCRdb copy is restricted to in-frame clones and leaves out a portion. Of around 130,000 clones in the sample, about 80% were seen once. The sample was PBMCs. All receptors come from a woman younger than 35 in good health and CMV-seronegative.

V is TRBV19 and J is TRBJ2-7; a weak D match, TRBD1 (6 bases). CDR1 is LNHDA, CDR2 SQIVND, per germline (reference sequence). The CDR3 runs to 12 residues. Deletions cut 5 bases from V and 6 bases from J, with 11 bases between. In DNA, the CDR3 is TGTGCCAGTAGTTCCACAGGGCTCGAGCAGTACTTC. The encoded protein is CASSSTGLEQYF.

The V call is TRBV5-1, the J call TRBJ2-3; TRBD2 agrees at 8 bases. The CDR3 loop spans 15 amino acids. Germline CDR1 reads SGHRS; CDR2 reads YFSETQ. Losses at the gene ends were 4 bases for V and 4 bases for J; bases not matched to a gene: 8. The CDR3 DNA reads as TGCGCCAGCAGCGGAAGCGGGAGTGGGGCAGATACGCAGTATTTT. Translating gives CASSGSGSGADTQYF.

This clone was seen a handful of times. This chain joins TRBV5-6 and TRBJ1-1, with D unresolved. V lost 1 base, J lost 0 bases, and 13 bases lay in between. There are 16 residues in the CDR3. Germline V gives CDR1 SGHDT, CDR2 YYEEEE. Here the CDR3 DNA reads TGTGCCAGCAGCTTGTATGAGCTTTCCCTGAACACTGAAGCTTTCTTT. Amino acid sequence: CASSLYELSLNTEAFF. Supplemented by reference TRBV5-6 and TRBJ1-1, the full variable domain reads DAGVTQSPTHLIKTRGQQVTLRCSPKSGHDTVSWYQQALGQGPQFIFQYYEEEERQRGNFPDRFSGHQFPNYSSELNVNALLLGDSALYLCASSLYELSLNTEAFFGQGTRLTVV.

The chain couples TRBV5-1 to TRBJ2-1, with TRBD2 as a possible D gene (6 bases). The CDR3 length is 17 residues. Trimming cost V 0 bases and J 0 bases, with 13 bases left between them. Germline V CDR1 and CDR2: SGHRS, YFSETQ. The CDR3 region has the DNA TGCGCCAGCAGCTTGGCGGTCGGGAGAAGCTCCTACAATGAGCAGTTCTTC. Protein product: CASSLAVGRSSYNEQFF.